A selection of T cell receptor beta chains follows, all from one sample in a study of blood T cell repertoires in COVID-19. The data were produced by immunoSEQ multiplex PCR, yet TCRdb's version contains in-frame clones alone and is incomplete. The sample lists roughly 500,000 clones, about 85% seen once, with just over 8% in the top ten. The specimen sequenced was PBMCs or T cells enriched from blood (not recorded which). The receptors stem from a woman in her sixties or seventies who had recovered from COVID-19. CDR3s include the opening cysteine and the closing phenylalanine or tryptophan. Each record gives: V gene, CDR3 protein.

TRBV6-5	CASRFGLAGAGLFF
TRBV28	CASTPRGQGAGTEAFF
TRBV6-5	CASSQTLPVDTQYF
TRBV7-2	CASSWGRLSNSPLHF
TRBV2	CASPTTGVGVANYGYTF
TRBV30	CAWSVLRGLTDTQYF
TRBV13	CASSGETGGYTF
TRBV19	CASSTLGRGGSYNEQFF
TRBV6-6	CASSSPQGSPNTEAFF
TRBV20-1	CSASDRGSYGYTF
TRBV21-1	CASSIPSGDYGYTF
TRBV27	CASSFLEPSTDTQYF
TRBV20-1	CSASVAGDGELFF
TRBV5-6	CASSWTGKGGNTIYF
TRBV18	CASSPQTPSSYNEQFF
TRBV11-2	CASRRPGSLYNSPLHF
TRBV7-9	CASSVQRNTEAFF
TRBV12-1	CASSSLGGRASTDTQYF
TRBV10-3	CAISGQGNYGYTF
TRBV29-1	CSVVPGTGVNEQFF
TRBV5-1	CASSLVQMNTEAFF
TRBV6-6	CASRNGGDGGQPQHF
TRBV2	CASSEVGQGGTPLHF
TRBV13	CASSGPGQGFGGYTF
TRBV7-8	CASSLHNNNYGYTF
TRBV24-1	CATSDPTKGQGVDGYTF
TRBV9	CASSPRVAGRGSYNEQFF
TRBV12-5	CASGLAHTTESTDTQYF
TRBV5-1	CASSLGTGRETQYF
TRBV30	CAWSASSGNTIYF
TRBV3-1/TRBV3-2	CASSPLGNTIYF
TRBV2	CASSLLAGGPGETQYF
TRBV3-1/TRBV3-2	CASSPLAGGHVEQYF
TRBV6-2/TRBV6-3	CASSYPGRGTDNQPQHF
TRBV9	CASSSGQGGTGELFF
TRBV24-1	CATSDPQGERETQYF
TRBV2	CASSTRQGDGYTF
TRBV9	CASSPGFGAGGYTF
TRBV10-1	CASSLTQGTEAFF
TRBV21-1	CASSSGQANTEAFF
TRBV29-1	CSVPQDRGHPEKLFF
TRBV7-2	CASSLAGGQGYTF
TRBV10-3	CAISGLAVSITDTQYF
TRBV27	CASSSPKGRQFF
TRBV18	CASSPRQGSTGELFF
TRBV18	CASSSGQGSTYEQYF
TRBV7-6	CASSSYRGRNYNEQFF
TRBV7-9	CASSLGGRENTEAFF
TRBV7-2	CASSPFNEQFF
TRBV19	CASSIRDKGGELFF
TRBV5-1	CASSQGNNNSPLHF
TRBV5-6	CASSFATGASPLHF
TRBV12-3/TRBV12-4	CASSFGAGMRLFF